This entry lists 27 T cell receptor beta chains sequenced from one sample in a study of technical replicates of blood from several donors. Profiled with immunoSEQ multiplex PCR; TCRdb holds only in-frame clones, not every one. The sample yields under 100,000 clones, over 90% seen once. The sample consisted of T cells isolated from PBMCs. These receptors were obtained from a human donor in good health.

This clone was found once. The CDR3 region is CASSIPGGNEKLFF. The CDR3 DNA reads TGTGCCAGTAGTATCCCAGGTGGGAATGAAAAACTGTTTTTT. The chain links TRBV19 to TRBJ1-4; no clear D gene. The CDR3 runs 14 residues. Deletions cut 3 bases from V and 5 bases from J, with 10 bases between. Per the germline V gene, CDR1 is LNHDA and CDR2 is SQIVND (reference sequence). Drawing the rest from reference TRBV19 and TRBJ1-4, the complete variable domain is DGGITQSPKYLFRKEGQNVTLSCEQNLNHDAMYWYRQDPGQGLRLIYYSQIVNDFQKGDIAEGYSVSREKKESFPLTVTSAQKNPTAFYLCASSIPGGNEKLFFGSGTQLSVL.

V usage is TRBV6-1 and J usage is TRBJ2-1; D remains ambiguous. V lost 0 bases to trimming and J lost 5 bases, with 8 bases between them. Germline CDR1 is MNHNS and CDR2 is SASEGT. CDR3 size: 14 residues. CDR3 amino acids: CASSEARSDNEQFF. For the CDR3, the DNA is TGTGCCAGCAGTGAAGCGCGATCCGACAATGAGCAGTTCTTC.

The gene calls are TRBV6-5 and TRBJ1-1, with D unresolved. This CDR3 contains 12 residues. Germline loops: CDR1 MNHEY, CDR2 SVGAGI. Trimming took 4 bases from V and 3 from J, leaving 6 bases between them. CDR3 nucleotide sequence: TGTGCCAGCAGTTCCGGGGACACTGAAGCTTTCTTT. Translating it yields CASSSGDTEAFF.

The rearrangement links TRBV6-4 to TRBJ1-5; D is unresolved. V was trimmed by 4 bases and J by 5 bases, leaving 15 bases between them. CDR3 length: 15 residues. CDR1 is MRHNA, CDR2 SNTAGT, per germline. As DNA, the CDR3 is TGTGCCAGCAGTGCGTCGTTCAGTGATGATCAGCCCCAGCATTTT. Translated, it gives CASSASFSDDQPQHF.

This clone was seen just once. The chain employs TRBV6-5 and TRBJ1-2; TRBD1 agrees at 10 bases. This CDR3 has 15 amino acids. Germline V lookup: CDR1 MNHEY, CDR2 SVGAGI. J gave up 5 bases and V 3 bases, and 6 bases lay outside the gene matches. The CDR3 DNA is TGTGCCAGCAGTTATGAGACAGGGGGCAGGTATGGCTACACCTTC. It yields the protein CASSYETGGRYGYTF.

This chain joins TRBV2 and TRBJ2-1; 9 bases align to TRBD2. The J segment lost 3 bases and the V segment lost 4 bases, leaving 4 bases of the junction unmatched. CDR1 and CDR2 from the germline V gene are SNHLY and FYNNEI. The CDR3 contains 15 residues. The CDR3 loop reads CASSGRLADYNEQFF. CDR3 in DNA: TGTGCCAGCAGTGGCCGACTAGCGGACTACAATGAGCAGTTCTTC.

V is TRBV5-1 and J is TRBJ1-1; the D is unclear. The CDR3 extends over 14 amino acids. CDR1 and CDR2 (germline): SGHRS, YFSETQ. The V and J ends lost 0 bases and 0 bases respectively, with 6 bases between them. The CDR3 region has the DNA TGCGCCAGCAGCTTGGACAAAATGAACACTGAAGCTTTCTTT. It yields the protein CASSLDKMNTEAFF.

The chain uses TRBV27 and TRBJ1-4; D is unresolved. CDR3 length: 13 amino acids. Germline CDR1 MNHEY, CDR2 SMNVEV (reference sequence). Trimming took 1 base from V and 8 from J, leaving 8 bases between them. CDR3 sequence (DNA): TGTGCCAGCAGTTTATTGAGCGGGGAAAAACTGTTTTTT. Amino acid sequence: CASSLLSGEKLFF. Full variable domain (missing parts from reference TRBV27 and TRBJ1-4): EAQVTQNPRYLITVTGKKLTVTCSQNMNHEYMSWYRQDPGLGLRQIYYSMNVEVTDKGDVPEGYKVSRKEKRNFPLILESPSPNQTSLYFCASSLLSGEKLFFGSGTQLSVL.

This chain connects TRBV5-6 to TRBJ2-7, with a weak D call TRBD1 (5 bases). Trimming stripped 0 bases from V and 9 bases from J, with 10 bases between. CDR1 is SGHDT and CDR2 is YYEEEE in the germline V gene. The CDR3 runs 12 residues. CDR3 nucleotides: TGTGCCAGCAGCTTGGGTGACAGTTCGCAGTACTTC. Translated: CASSLGDSSQYF.

CDR3 region: CASSVTGLKTGELFF. For the CDR3, the DNA is TGTGCCAGCAGCGTCACAGGGTTAAAGACCGGGGAGCTGTTTTTT. This sequence joins TRBV9 and TRBJ2-2; D might be TRBD1 (6 bases). With 2 bases removed from V and 5 bases from J, the gap between germline ends came to 13 bases. This CDR3 has 15 residues. CDR1 is SGDLS and CDR2 is YYNGEE in the germline V gene.

V usage is TRBV6-5 and J usage is TRBJ2-7; TRBD2 agrees at 7 bases. The germline gives CDR1 MNHEY, CDR2 SVGAGI. The J segment lost 6 bases and the V segment lost 2 bases, leaving 1 base of the junction unmatched. This CDR3 spans 12 amino acids. CDR3 in amino acids: CASSYGGGEQYF. The CDR3 DNA is TGTGCCAGCAGTTACGGGGGGGGCGAGCAGTACTTC.

CDR3 amino acids: CASSSGTGNTGELFF. CDR3 nucleotides: TGCGCCAGCAGCTCCGGGACAGGGAACACCGGGGAGCTGTTTTTT. This chain uses TRBV5-1 with TRBJ2-2, with 8 nucleotides matching TRBD1. The germline V gene encodes CDR1 SGHRS and CDR2 YFSETQ. CDR3 length equals 15 residues. Unmatched junction bases numbered 2, after V lost 3 bases and J lost 1 base.

The chain links TRBV7-2 to TRBJ2-1, with D possibly matching TRBD1 (6 bases). V lost 3 bases and J 4 bases, leaving 10 bases between the germline ends. The CDR3 has 14 amino acids. Germline V gives CDR1 SGHTA, CDR2 FQGNSA. The CDR3 here is CASSFNREYNEQFF. CDR3 coding DNA: TGTGCCAGCAGCTTCAACAGGGAATACAATGAGCAGTTCTTC.

The chain recombines TRBV28 with TRBJ1-2; D is perhaps TRBD1 (5 bases). The CDR3 has 16 residues. Germline V CDR1 and CDR2: MDHEN, SYDVKM. V was trimmed by 3 bases and J by 7 bases, leaving 21 bases between them. The CDR3 DNA follows: TGTGCCAGCAGTTTCCACCCACAGGTTTCATTTCGTGGCTACACCTTC. Translating it yields CASSFHPQVSFRGYTF.

This clone was detected only once. The chain joins TRBV11-3 to TRBJ2-3, with 13 bases aligning to TRBD2. Trimming cost V 1 base and J 2 bases; bases outside gene matches: 12. CDR3 size: 20 residues. Germline V gene lookup returns CDR1 SGHNT and CDR2 YENEEA. The CDR3 protein is CASSLGVGLAGDRHTDTQYF. The CDR3 region has the DNA TGTGCCAGCAGCTTAGGGGTCGGACTAGCGGGGGATAGACACACAGATACGCAGTATTTT.

The rearrangement joins TRBV5-1 to TRBJ2-7; 7 bases are a match to TRBD2. The length of the CDR3 is 16 residues. Looked up from germline, CDR1 is SGHRS and CDR2 is YFSETQ. V lost 5 bases, J lost 2 bases, and 13 bases stayed unmatched. CDR3 amino acids: CASRRRGRSLTYEQYF. CDR3 bases: TGCGCCAGCAGGAGGCGGGGGAGAAGCCTGACCTACGAGCAGTACTTC.

The chain combines TRBV19 with TRBJ2-5, with D possibly matching TRBD1 (6 bases). The germline V gene encodes CDR1 LNHDA and CDR2 SQIVND (reference sequence). The CDR3 sequence is 15 residues long. Trimming removed 5 bases from V and 5 bases from J, with 18 bases in between. The CDR3 protein is CASSSGRGFGETQYF. The CDR3 region has the DNA TGTGCCAGTAGTTCGGGCAGGGGATTTGGTGAGACCCAGTACTTC.

This sequence joins TRBV11-2 and TRBJ1-1; no firm D call. The ends were cut back, 3 bases at V and 0 bases at J, with 8 bases in the middle. The CDR3 sequence is 14 residues long. Germline-derived CDR1 and CDR2 are SGHAT and FQNNGV. As DNA, the CDR3 is TGTGCCAGCAGCTTCTCCAGATTGAACACTGAAGCTTTCTTT. It translates to CASSFSRLNTEAFF.

The CDR3 here is CASSYSGQSGGYTF. In DNA form, the CDR3 reads TGTGCCAGCAGTTACTCGGGACAGTCTGGTGGCTACACCTTC. J is TRBJ1-2 and V is TRBV6-5, with 7 bases lining up with TRBD1. CDR1 is MNHEY, CDR2 SVGAGI, per germline. The CDR3 consists of 14 residues. V lost 0 bases to trimming and J lost 7 bases; unmatched junction nucleotides: 5.

The chain is built from TRBV29-1 and TRBJ2-1; TRBD2 aligns across 13 bases. In germline, CDR1 is SQVTM, CDR2 ANQGSEA. V shed 3 bases and J 6 bases; nucleotides not matched to a gene: 5. This CDR3 spans 15 amino acids. The CDR3 protein is CSVDRWTSGSNEQFF. The CDR3 DNA follows: TGCAGCGTTGATAGGTGGACTAGCGGGAGCAATGAGCAGTTCTTC.

This chain links TRBV28 with TRBJ2-1; 8 nucleotides align to TRBD2. CDR3 size: 13 residues. Germline CDR1 reads MDHEN; CDR2 reads SYDVKM. The V segment lost 7 bases and the J segment 7 bases; nucleotides outside the gene matches: 6. The CDR3: CASTGGPGNEQFF. In DNA, the CDR3 is TGTGCCAGCACGGGAGGGCCGGGGAATGAGCAGTTCTTC.

This clone was recorded only once. V gene TRBV7-9 combines with J gene TRBJ1-2; 11 nucleotides align to TRBD1. This CDR3 is built from 14 residues. Trimming cost V 4 bases and J 8 bases; bases outside gene matches: 6. Germline lookup yields CDR1 SEHNR and CDR2 FQNEAQ (reference sequence). In nucleotides, the CDR3 is TGTGCCAGCAGCTCCCGGACAGGGGGCCGGGGCTACACCTTC. Translated: CASSSRTGGRGYTF.

The chain recombines TRBV5-1 with TRBJ1-3, with D perhaps matching TRBD1 (6 bases). Germline V gene data show CDR1 as SGHRS and CDR2 as YFSETQ. V was pared by 0 bases and J by 8 bases, with 18 bases between. The CDR3 has 16 residues. The CDR3: CASSLDLGGRGDTIYF. The CDR3 DNA reads TGCGCCAGCAGCTTGGATCTAGGGGGAAGAGGCGACACCATATATTTT.

This chain uses TRBV10-3 with TRBJ2-7, with 10 positions matching TRBD1. Germline CDR1 ENHRY, CDR2 SYGVKD. This CDR3 spans 14 amino acids. V trimming: 10 bases; J trimming: 3 bases; junction bases outside the gene matches: 9. The CDR3, as DNA: TGTGCCACCGAACCCGGGACAGGGGACTACGAGCAGTACTTC. It yields the protein CATEPGTGDYEQYF.

The rearrangement uses TRBV29-1 and TRBJ1-6; D is ambiguous. This CDR3 is built from 13 residues. The germline V gene has CDR1 SQVTM and CDR2 ANQGSEA. V was shortened by 3 bases and J by 3 bases, with 6 bases between the two germline ends. This chain's CDR3 is CSVEVDYNSPLHF. The CDR3 region has the DNA TGCAGCGTTGAGGTAGACTATAATTCACCCCTCCACTTT.

The V and J genes are TRBV6-1 and TRBJ1-2, with TRBD1 as a possible D gene (5 bases). Germline CDR1 MNHNS, CDR2 SASEGT. The CDR3 is made up of 17 amino acids. The V and J ends lost 2 bases and 0 bases respectively, with 16 bases between them. CDR3 in amino acids: CASSERGYSASNYGYTF. The CDR3 region has the DNA TGTGCCAGCAGTGAAAGGGGCTACAGCGCCTCTAACTATGGCTACACCTTC.

This clone was counted a few times. This chain joins TRBV7-8 and TRBJ2-2, with TRBD2 identical over 9 bases. The CDR3 consists of 17 residues. Germline assignment: CDR1 SGHVS and CDR2 FQNEAQ. The J segment lost 6 bases and the V segment lost 1 base, leaving 9 bases of the junction unmatched. The CDR3 DNA sequence: TGTGCCAGCAGCTTAGTATATGGCGGGGGGGCCGCCGGGGAGCTGTTTTTT. Its translation: CASSLVYGGGAAGELFF.